This T cell receptor (beta chain) was recovered during a study of human T cells and chemical hapten exposure. With V trimmed by 0 bases and J by 4 bases, 10 bases remained unmatched. This CDR3 has 17 amino acids. Per the germline V gene, CDR1 is SGHRS and CDR2 is YFSETQ. Study results and limitations: Donor immune responses may differ from healthy people's, since all donors had alopecia. Patch test scores rose with PT1 expanded TCR counts, a positive correlation.

TCRdb re-analysed the RACE reads in MiXCR, keeping a single row per CDR3 protein. The repertoire consists of 60,000 to 70,000 distinct CDR3 sequences, with 10% to 11% occurring once and the leading ten covering approximately 5.2%. This clonotype was recorded many times. Antigen: not known. Time point: pre-sensitization, week 0. Sample treatment: therapeutic diphenylcyclopropenone sensitization with weekly scalp DPC. The rearrangement joins TRBV5-1 to TRBJ2-3; TRBD2 aligns across 8 bases. The sequence was collected from a woman aged 45-65 years with alopecia areata. Some clones in this sample may be carry-over from other donors' samples. This specimen consisted of whole blood, obtained in connection with sensitization to the hapten diphenylcyclopropenone (DPC). Here the CDR3 reads CASSLAPRGASSDTQYF. The CDR3 DNA reads TGCGCCAGCAGCTTGGCCCCGCGGGGGGCATCCTCAGATACGCAGTATTTT.